A selection of T cell receptor beta chains follows, all from one sample in a study of blood T cell repertoires in COVID-19. The table came from immunoSEQ multiplex PCR; TCRdb's copy has only in-frame clones and leaves some out. The sample includes some 150,000 clones, about 90% of them seen just once. Input material: peripheral blood. These receptors came from a human donor in a cohort sampled during active COVID-19. CDR3s leave out the opening cysteine and the closing phenylalanine or tryptophan.

>TRBJ2-7|TRBV7-2
ASSLDFGREAYEQY
>TRBJ2-1|TRBV4-1
ASSQENPSGRGGEQF
>TRBJ1-2|TRBV11-2
ASNHGGYGNYGYT
>TRBJ2-1|TRBV28
ASSPHGLAGGRDEQF
>TRBJ1-6|TRBV28
ASSLPLNSPLH
>TRBJ1-2|TRBV28
ASSANYGHT
>TRBJ2-2|TRBV7-3
ASSLSGRGTGELF
>TRBJ2-7|TRBV30
AWSLFLATYEQY
>TRBJ2-7|TRBV6-5
ASSPLTPGVEQY
>TRBJ1-1|TRBV6-5
ASTKDRVGTEAF
>TRBJ2-1|TRBV7-9
ASSLKTSGSSYNEQF
>TRBJ1-1|TRBV19
ASSNTLNTEAF
>TRBJ1-5|TRBV18
ASSLVGRGDQPQH
>TRBJ2-2|TRBV2
ASKRQANTGELF
>TRBJ1-2|TRBV27
ASTPLGRDYGYT
>TRBJ1-1|TRBV6-5
ASRDTFRAF
>TRBJ1-4|TRBV5-4
ASSQAGFNEKLF
>TRBJ2-1|TRBV6-2/TRBV6-3
ASSYPSGGLGMGEQF
>TRBJ2-3|TRBV9
ASGGASDTDTQY
>TRBJ1-2|TRBV5-5
ASSLLDRVTDGYT
>TRBJ2-7|TRBV4-3
ASSQEGGTSGRAAVYEQY
>TRBJ1-3|TRBV6-2/TRBV6-3
ASSSPTANSGNTIY
>TRBJ2-5|TRBV18
ASFSQETQY
>TRBJ2-7|TRBV19
ASTGLAFKNYEQY
>TRBJ1-1|TRBV6-5
ASSYRGWGAEAF
>TRBJ1-1|TRBV6-6
ASSYSPDSISTEAF
>TRBJ2-5|TRBV15
ATSRVTGRETQY
>TRBJ1-5|TRBV28
ASRAGLAQPQH
>TRBJ2-7|TRBV7-8
ASSYPAGDYEQY
>TRBJ1-4|TRBV19
ASSIDPGNEKLF
>TRBJ1-2|TRBV3-1/TRBV3-2
ASSHHWGDYT
>TRBJ2-5|TRBV11-2
ASSPDSPQETQY
>TRBJ1-2|TRBV27
ASSPYRGAGYGYT
>TRBJ2-6|TRBV5-4
ASSPIPRTGANVLT
>TRBJ1-6|TRBV5-4
ASSSGGKEDNSPLH
>TRBJ1-2|TRBV27
ASSIRAGTAGYT
>TRBJ1-2|TRBV18
ASSPDLQGNYGYT
>TRBJ2-3|TRBV13
ASSLRTSGYTTDTQY
>TRBJ1-2|TRBV6-1
ASSETPGGTRNYGYT
>TRBJ2-7|TRBV11-2
ASSSPGLAGGPYEQY
>TRBJ2-1|TRBV5-1
ASSTRTGLRATGYNEQF
>TRBJ2-7|TRBV7-2
ASSPGPSGSPYEQY
>TRBJ1-1|TRBV7-2
ASSPRGLIAEAF
>TRBJ1-2|TRBV6-5
ASRSGAYGYT
>TRBJ2-2|TRBV7-9
ASRPPGQINTGELF
>TRBJ1-4|TRBV30
AWSGSATNEKLF
>TRBJ2-1|TRBV7-2
ASSLPGWDEQF
>TRBJ2-1|TRBV9
ASSVGGAGSGRNHEQF
>TRBJ1-5|TRBV27
ASSSSGPEHQPQH
>TRBJ2-3|TRBV9
ASSGPRADTQY
>TRBJ1-2|TRBV5-6
ASSLAGGDLSGYT
>TRBJ1-6|TRBV7-2
ASSTVTGEYSPLH
>TRBJ2-2|TRBV11-2
ASSSRTSGGAGELF
>TRBJ1-1|TRBV6-6
ASSERTAMNTEAF
>TRBJ1-6|TRBV6-5
ASSYMRRANSPLH
>TRBJ2-1|TRBV7-3
ASSLMGAGVGNEQF
>TRBJ1-2|TRBV19
ASRGRGANGYT
>TRBJ1-6|TRBV20-1
SAKQGPPLH
>TRBJ2-7|TRBV10-3
AIRDNYGYEQY